This T cell receptor (beta chain) was identified in a study of blood T cell repertoires in COVID-19. About the research overall: COVID-19 samples from acute and convalescent phases originated in the United States, Italy and Spain. T cells, B-cell-depleted T cells, or PBMCs supplied cDNA or gDNA.

CDR1 is MNHEY, CDR2 SMNVEV, per germline (reference sequence). This CDR3 spans 15 amino acids. V was pared by 6 bases and J by 5 bases, with 19 bases between. In the source study's methods: Researchers report that nucleated cell counts were estimated from reference gene primer amplification. Sequencing was performed with immunoSEQ multiplex PCR; in TCRdb, only in-frame clones are kept and a portion is missing. The V and J calls and clone size are taken from that table; D and trimming were inferred from the DNA. The profile shows tens of thousands of clones, around 80% of them singletons. The V call is TRBV27, the J call TRBJ1-2, with a weak D call TRBD1 (6 bases). Specimen: peripheral blood. The sequence derives from a man aged 55 to 70 with active or convalescent COVID-19. CDR3 nucleotides: TGTGCCAGCAGCTGGGCAGGGGAACGTCAATATGGCTACACCTTC. This codes for CASSWAGERQYGYTF.